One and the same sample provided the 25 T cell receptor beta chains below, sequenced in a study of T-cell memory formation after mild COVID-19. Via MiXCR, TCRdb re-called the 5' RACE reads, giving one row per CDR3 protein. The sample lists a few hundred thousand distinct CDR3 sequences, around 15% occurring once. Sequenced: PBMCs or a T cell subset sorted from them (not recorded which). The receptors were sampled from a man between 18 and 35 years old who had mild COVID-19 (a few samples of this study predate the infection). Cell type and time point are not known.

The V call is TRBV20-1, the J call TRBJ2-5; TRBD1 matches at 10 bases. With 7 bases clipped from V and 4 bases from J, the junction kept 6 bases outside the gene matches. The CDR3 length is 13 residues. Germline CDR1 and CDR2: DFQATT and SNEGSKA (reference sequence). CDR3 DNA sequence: TGCAGTGTCGACAGGGGGCTTGGAGAGACCCAGTACTTC. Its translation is CSVDRGLGETQYF.

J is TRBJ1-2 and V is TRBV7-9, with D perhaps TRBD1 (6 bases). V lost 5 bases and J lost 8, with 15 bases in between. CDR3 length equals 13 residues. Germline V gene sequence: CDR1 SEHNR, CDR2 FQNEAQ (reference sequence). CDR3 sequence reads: CASSDRTVWGYTF. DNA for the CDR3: TGTGCCAGCAGCGACCGGACAGTGTGGGGCTACACCTTC.

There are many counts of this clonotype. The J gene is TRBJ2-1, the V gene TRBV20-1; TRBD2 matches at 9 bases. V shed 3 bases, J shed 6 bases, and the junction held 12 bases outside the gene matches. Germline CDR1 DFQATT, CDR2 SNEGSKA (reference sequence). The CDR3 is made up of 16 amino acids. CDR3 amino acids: CSASSSGESITNEQFF. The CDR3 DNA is TGCAGTGCTAGTTCTAGCGGGGAATCGATTACCAATGAGCAGTTCTTC.

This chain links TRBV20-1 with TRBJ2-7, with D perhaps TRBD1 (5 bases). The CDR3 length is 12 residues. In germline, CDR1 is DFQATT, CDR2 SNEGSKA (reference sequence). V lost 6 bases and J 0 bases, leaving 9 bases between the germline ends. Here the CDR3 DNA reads TGCAGTGCAGGGGTCCTCTCCTACGAGCAGTACTTC. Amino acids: CSAGVLSYEQYF.

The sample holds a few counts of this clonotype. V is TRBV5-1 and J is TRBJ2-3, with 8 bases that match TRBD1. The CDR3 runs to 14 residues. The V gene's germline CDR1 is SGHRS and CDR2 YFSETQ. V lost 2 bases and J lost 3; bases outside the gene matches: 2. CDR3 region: CASSFQGATDTQYF. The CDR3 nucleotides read TGCGCCAGCAGCTTCCAGGGGGCTACAGATACGCAGTATTTT.

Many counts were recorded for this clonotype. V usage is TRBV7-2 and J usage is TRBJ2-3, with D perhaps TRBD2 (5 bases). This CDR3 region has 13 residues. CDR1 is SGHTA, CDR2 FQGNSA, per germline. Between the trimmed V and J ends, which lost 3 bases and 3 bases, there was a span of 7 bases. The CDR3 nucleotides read TGTGCCAGCAGCTTTACGGGGACAGATACGCAGTATTTT. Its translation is CASSFTGTDTQYF.

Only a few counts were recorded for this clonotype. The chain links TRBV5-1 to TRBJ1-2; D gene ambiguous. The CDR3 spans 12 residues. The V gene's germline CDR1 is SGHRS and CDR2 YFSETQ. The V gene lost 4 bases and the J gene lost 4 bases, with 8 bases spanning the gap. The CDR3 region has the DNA TGCGCCAGCAGCCAAGACATCTATGGCTACACCTTC. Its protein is CASSQDIYGYTF.

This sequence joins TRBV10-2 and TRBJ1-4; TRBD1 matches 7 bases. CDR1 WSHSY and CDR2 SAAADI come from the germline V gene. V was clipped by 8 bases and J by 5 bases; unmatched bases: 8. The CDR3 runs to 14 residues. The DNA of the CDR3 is TGCGCCAGCTCCGACAGGGATACAAATGAAAAACTGTTTTTT. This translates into CASSDRDTNEKLFF.

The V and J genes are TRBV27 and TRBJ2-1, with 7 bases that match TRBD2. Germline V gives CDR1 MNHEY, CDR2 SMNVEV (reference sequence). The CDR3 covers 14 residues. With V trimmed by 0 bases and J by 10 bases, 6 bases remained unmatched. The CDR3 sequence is CASSLSMEGGEQFF. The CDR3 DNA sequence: TGTGCCAGCAGTTTATCGATGGAGGGAGGGGAGCAGTTCTTC.

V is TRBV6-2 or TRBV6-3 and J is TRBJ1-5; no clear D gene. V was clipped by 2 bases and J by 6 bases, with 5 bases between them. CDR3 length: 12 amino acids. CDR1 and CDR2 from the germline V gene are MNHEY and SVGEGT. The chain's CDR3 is CASSYRSQPQHF. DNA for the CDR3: TGTGCCAGCAGTTACAGGAGTCAGCCCCAGCATTTT.

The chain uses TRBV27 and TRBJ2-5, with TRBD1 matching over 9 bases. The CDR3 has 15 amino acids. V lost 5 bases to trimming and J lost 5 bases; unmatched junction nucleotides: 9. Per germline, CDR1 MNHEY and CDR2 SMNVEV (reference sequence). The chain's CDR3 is CASSQRDRAWETQYF. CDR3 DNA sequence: TGTGCCAGCAGTCAACGGGACAGGGCTTGGGAGACCCAGTACTTC.

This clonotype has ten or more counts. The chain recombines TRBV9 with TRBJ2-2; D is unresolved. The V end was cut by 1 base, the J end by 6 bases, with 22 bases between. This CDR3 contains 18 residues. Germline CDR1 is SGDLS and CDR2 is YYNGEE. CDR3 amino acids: CASSVFSNPGGASGELFF. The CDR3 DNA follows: TGTGCCAGCAGCGTATTCTCAAACCCTGGTGGAGCTTCCGGGGAGCTGTTTTTT.

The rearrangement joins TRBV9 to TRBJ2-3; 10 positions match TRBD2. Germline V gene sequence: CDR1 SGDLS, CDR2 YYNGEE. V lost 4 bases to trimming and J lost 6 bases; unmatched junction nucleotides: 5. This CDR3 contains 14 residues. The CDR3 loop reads CASSPGTSADTQYF. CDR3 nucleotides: TGTGCCAGCAGCCCAGGGACTAGCGCGGATACGCAGTATTTT.

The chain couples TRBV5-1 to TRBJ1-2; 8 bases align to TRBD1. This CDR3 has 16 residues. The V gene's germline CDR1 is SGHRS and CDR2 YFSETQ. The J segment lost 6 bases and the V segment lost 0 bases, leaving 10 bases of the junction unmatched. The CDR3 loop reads CASSLGHRTGGNGYTF. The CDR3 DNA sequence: TGCGCCAGCAGCTTGGGCCACCGTACAGGGGGGAATGGCTACACCTTC.

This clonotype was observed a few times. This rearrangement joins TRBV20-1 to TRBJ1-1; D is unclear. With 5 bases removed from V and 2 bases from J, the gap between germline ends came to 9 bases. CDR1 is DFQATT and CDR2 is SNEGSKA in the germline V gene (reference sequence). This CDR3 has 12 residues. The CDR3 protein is CSAREGNTEAFF. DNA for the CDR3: TGCAGTGCTCGGGAGGGAAACACTGAAGCTTTCTTT.

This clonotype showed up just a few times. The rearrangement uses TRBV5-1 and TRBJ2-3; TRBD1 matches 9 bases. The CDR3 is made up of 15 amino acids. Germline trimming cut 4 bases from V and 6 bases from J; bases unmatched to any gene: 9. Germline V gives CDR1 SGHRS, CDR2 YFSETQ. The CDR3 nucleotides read TGCGCCAGCAGCGTCCTCGGGACAGGGTACGATACGCAGTATTTT. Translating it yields CASSVLGTGYDTQYF.

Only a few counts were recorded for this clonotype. This chain's CDR3 is CASWMAGGESDTQYF. CDR3 bases: TGTGCCAGCTGGATGGCGGGGGGGGAGTCAGATACGCAGTATTTT. The V gene is TRBV6-1, the J gene TRBJ2-3, with TRBD2 matching 9 bases. J gave up 4 bases and V 8 bases, and 10 bases lay outside the gene matches. CDR3 size: 15 residues. The germline V gene has CDR1 MNHNS and CDR2 SASEGT.

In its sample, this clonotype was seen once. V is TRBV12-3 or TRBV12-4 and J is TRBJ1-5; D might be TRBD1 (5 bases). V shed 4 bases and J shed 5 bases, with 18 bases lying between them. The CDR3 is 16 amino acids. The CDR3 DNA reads TGTGCCAGCAGTTCCCCTCGGGGGGGTCCCGATCAGCCCCAGCATTTT. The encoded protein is CASSSPRGGPDQPQHF.

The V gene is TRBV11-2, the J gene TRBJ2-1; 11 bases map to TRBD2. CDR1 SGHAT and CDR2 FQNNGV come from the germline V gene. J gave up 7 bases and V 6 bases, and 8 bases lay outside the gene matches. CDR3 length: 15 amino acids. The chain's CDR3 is CASSTRSSGGNEQFF. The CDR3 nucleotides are TGTGCCAGCAGTACCCGGTCTAGCGGGGGGAATGAGCAGTTCTTC.

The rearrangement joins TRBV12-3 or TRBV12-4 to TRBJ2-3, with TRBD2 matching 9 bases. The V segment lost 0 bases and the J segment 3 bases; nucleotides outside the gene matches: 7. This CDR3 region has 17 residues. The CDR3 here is CASSLAVSGGVTDTQYF. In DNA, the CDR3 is TGTGCCAGCAGTTTAGCCGTTAGCGGGGGTGTTACAGATACGCAGTATTTT.

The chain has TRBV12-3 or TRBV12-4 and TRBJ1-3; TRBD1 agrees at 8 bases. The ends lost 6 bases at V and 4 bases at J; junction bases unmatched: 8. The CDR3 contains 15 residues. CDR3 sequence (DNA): TGTGCCAGCAGCTCGCTAGGACAGGGAGGAAACACCATATATTTT. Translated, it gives CASSSLGQGGNTIYF.

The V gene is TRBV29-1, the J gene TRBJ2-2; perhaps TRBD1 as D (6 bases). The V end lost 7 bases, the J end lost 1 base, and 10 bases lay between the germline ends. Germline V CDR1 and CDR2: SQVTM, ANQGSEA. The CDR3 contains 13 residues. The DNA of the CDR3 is TGCAGCGCCGGGACACAGAACACCGGGGAGCTGTTTTTT. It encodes CSAGTQNTGELFF.

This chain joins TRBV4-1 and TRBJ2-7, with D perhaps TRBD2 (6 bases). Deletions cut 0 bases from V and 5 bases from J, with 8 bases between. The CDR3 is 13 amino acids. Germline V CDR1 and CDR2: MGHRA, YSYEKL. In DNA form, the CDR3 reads TGCGCCAGCAGCCAAGATCGGAGGGACGAGCAGTACTTC. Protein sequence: CASSQDRRDEQYF.

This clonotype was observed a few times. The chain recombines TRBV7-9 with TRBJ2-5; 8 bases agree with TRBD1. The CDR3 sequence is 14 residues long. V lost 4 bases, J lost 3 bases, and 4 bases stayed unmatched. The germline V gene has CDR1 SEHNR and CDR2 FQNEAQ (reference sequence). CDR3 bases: TGTGCCAGCAGCTATGAGGACAGGGAAGAGACCCAGTACTTC. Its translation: CASSYEDREETQYF.

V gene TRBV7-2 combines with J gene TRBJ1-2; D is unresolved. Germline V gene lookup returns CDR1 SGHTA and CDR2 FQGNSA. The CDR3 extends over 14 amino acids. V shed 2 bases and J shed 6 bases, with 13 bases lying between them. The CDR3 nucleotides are TGTGCCAGCAGCTTATATCGGGTAGACAATGGCTACACCTTC. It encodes CASSLYRVDNGYTF.